This T cell receptor beta chain is from a study of OX40 agonist ivuxolimab in advanced cancers. Study-wide background: Of the participants, 40% to 50% had some prior anti-PD-1, anti-PD-L1 or anti-CTLA-4 therapy, which was allowed. Partial responses were achieved by three patients: one hepatocellular carcinoma, two cutaneous melanoma. Study-wide results and caveats: In the expanded peripheral T cells, antigen specificity was never determined.

Data came from immunoSEQ multiplex PCR; TCRdb stores just in-frame clones and leaves some out. This table holds about 15,000 clones, about 60% found once. Blood got drawn at baseline, again on cycle 4 day 1, and then on cycle 7 day 1. Germline assignment: CDR1 SNHLY and CDR2 FYNNEI. The ends were cut back, 3 bases at V and 0 bases at J, with 12 bases in the middle. The CDR3 sequence is 16 residues long. Comments on this clone: Antigen specificity is unknown.

The specimen comprised CD4+ or CD8+ T cells sorted from blood, sampled in a trial of the OX40 agonist ivuxolimab. The clonotype originates from an adult with an advanced solid tumor such as melanoma, head and neck, liver or kidney cancer. The rearrangement links TRBV2 to TRBJ1-5; D gene ambiguous. CDR3 sequence (DNA): TGTGCCAGCAGTGAGATAAAGGGCTATAGCAATCAGCCCCAGCATTTT. This translates into CASSEIKGYSNQPQHF.